This T cell receptor beta chain was profiled in a study of blood T cells in healthy people across ages. Whole-study results and caveats: Both naive CD4+ cell counts and diversity were greater in long-lived donors than in aged donors.

The CDR3 contains 17 residues. Germline V lookup: CDR1 LGHNA, CDR2 YNFKEQ. The donors, aged about 6 to 95, were healthy Caucasians from Russia. At least 6 million PBMCs were isolated per sample. In the case of this clonotype: Its antigen is currently unknown.

Alongside a J-beta primer mix, a sample-barcoded 5' primer served in a second PCR lasting about 6 to 12 cycles. TCRdb reprocessed the 5' RACE reads via MiXCR and lists one record per CDR3 protein. The sample contains some 320,000 distinct CDR3 sequences, roughly 29% of which appear only once. The source is a woman between 70 and 85 years old in good health. The chain is built from TRBV4-2 and TRBJ2-5; TRBD2 might be the D (5 bases). The J call may be faulty, since TRBJ2-1 better matches the DNA end. Sequencing input: blood. The CDR3 DNA reads TGTGCCAGCAGCCAAGGAGGGTCCGGATTAGGCTCGGATGAGCAGTTCTTC. Translated, it gives CASSQGGSGLGSDEQFF.